These T cell receptor beta chains were read from a single sample in a study of radiotherapy plus CTLA-4 blockade in lung cancer. TCRdb's table, derived via immunoSEQ multiplex PCR, lists solely in-frame clones and lacks some. This sample carries around 59,000 clones, about 80% of them seen once, and the ten largest clones take roughly 4%. The specimen was peripheral blood, collected from a patient treated with radiotherapy plus ipilimumab. Every receptor here comes from a human donor with non-small cell lung cancer who had a partial response to radiotherapy plus ipilimumab. Both conserved end residues are part of each CDR3. D genes are given only for firm matches. Some rows mark clone size as missing; the rest say once, few, many or name a class of expanded clone.

v_call: TRBV7-2
j_call: TRBJ2-1
d_call: TRBD2
clone_size: .
cdr3_nt: TGTGCCAGCAGCTTAGCTTTCCATCATGGGACTAGCGGGGGCAATGAGCAGTTCTTC
cdr3_aa: CASSLAFHHGTSGGNEQFF

v_call: TRBV19
j_call: TRBJ2-3
d_call: TRBD2
clone_size: .
cdr3_nt: TGTGCCAGTAGGGGCACTAGCGGTCCCGCAGATACGCAGTATTTT
cdr3_aa: CASRGTSGPADTQYF

v_call: TRBV7-6
j_call: TRBJ2-7
d_call: .
clone_size: .
cdr3_nt: TGTGCCAGCAGGCCGCTTCAGGGGTACGAGCAGTACTTC
cdr3_aa: CASRPLQGYEQYF

v_call: TRBV28
j_call: TRBJ2-7
d_call: TRBD1
clone_size: .
cdr3_nt: TGTGCCAGCAGTTCCCCGGGACAGGCCTACGAGCAGTACTTC
cdr3_aa: CASSSPGQAYEQYF

v_call: TRBV6-5
j_call: TRBJ1-5
d_call: .
clone_size: .
cdr3_nt: TGTGCCAGCAGTTATTTACAGAGCAATCAGCCCCAGCATTTT
cdr3_aa: CASSYLQSNQPQHF

v_call: TRBV4-1
j_call: TRBJ2-5
d_call: .
clone_size: .
cdr3_nt: TGCGCCAGCAGCCCCTGGGGGGGCGAGGAGACCCAGTACTTC
cdr3_aa: CASSPWGGEETQYF

v_call: TRBV5-1
j_call: TRBJ1-5
d_call: .
clone_size: .
cdr3_nt: TGCGCCAGCAGCTTGGACGGGCAGCCCCAGCATTTT
cdr3_aa: CASSLDGQPQHF

v_call: TRBV2
j_call: TRBJ1-5
d_call: .
clone_size: .
cdr3_nt: TGTGCCAGCATCCTACAGCGGAGTCAGCCCCAGCATTTT
cdr3_aa: CASILQRSQPQHF

v_call: TRBV29-1
j_call: TRBJ2-3
d_call: TRBD2
clone_size: .
cdr3_nt: TGCAGCGTTGAAGATCCGGGACTAGCGGGGCGCACAGATACGCAGTATTTT
cdr3_aa: CSVEDPGLAGRTDTQYF

v_call: TRBV7-9
j_call: TRBJ1-1
d_call: .
clone_size: few
cdr3_nt: TGTGCCAGCAGCTTATGGGCCCGGGAGAACACTGAAGCTTTCTTT
cdr3_aa: CASSLWARENTEAFF

v_call: TRBV10-3
j_call: TRBJ2-7
d_call: .
clone_size: .
cdr3_nt: TGTGCCATCAGTGGAGGCCTCAGATTCTCCTACGAGCAGTACTTC
cdr3_aa: CAISGGLRFSYEQYF

v_call: TRBV19
j_call: TRBJ2-1
d_call: .
clone_size: .
cdr3_nt: TGTGCCAGTAGTATAGGAGCAGGTAGCTCCTACAATGAGCAGTTCTTC
cdr3_aa: CASSIGAGSSYNEQFF

v_call: TRBV7-3
j_call: TRBJ2-3
d_call: .
clone_size: .
cdr3_nt: TGTGCCAGCAGCGGCAATTTGCGAGAGGGTACGCAGTATTTT
cdr3_aa: CASSGNLREGTQYF

v_call: TRBV5-1
j_call: TRBJ2-5
d_call: TRBD1
clone_size: .
cdr3_nt: TGCGCCAGCAGCCGGAAGGACAGGGCGGAGACCCAGTACTTC
cdr3_aa: CASSRKDRAETQYF

v_call: TRBV19
j_call: TRBJ2-5
d_call: TRBD1
clone_size: .
cdr3_nt: TGTGCCAGTCATTCCGGGACAGGGGTTCAAGAGACCCAGTACTTC
cdr3_aa: CASHSGTGVQETQYF

v_call: TRBV7-3
j_call: TRBJ2-7
d_call: TRBD2
clone_size: few
cdr3_nt: TGTGCCAGCAGCGTAGCGGGGGGAAGCTCCTACGAGCAGTACTTC
cdr3_aa: CASSVAGGSSYEQYF

v_call: TRBV6-5
j_call: TRBJ1-1
d_call: TRBD1
clone_size: .
cdr3_nt: TGTGCCAGCAAATGGACAGGGCAAACTGAAGCTTTCTTT
cdr3_aa: CASKWTGQTEAFF

v_call: TRBV19
j_call: TRBJ1-1
d_call: .
clone_size: .
cdr3_nt: TGTGCCAGTAGTGCGACAGTTAACACTGAAGCTTTCTTT
cdr3_aa: CASSATVNTEAFF

v_call: TRBV6-1
j_call: TRBJ1-6
d_call: TRBD1
clone_size: .
cdr3_nt: TGTGCCAGCAGCCCGACTGACAGGGCGTACTCACCCCTCCACTTT
cdr3_aa: CASSPTDRAYSPLHF

v_call: TRBV19
j_call: TRBJ2-7
d_call: TRBD1
clone_size: .
cdr3_nt: TGTGCCAGTACCCCGGGACAGGGCTTTCAGGACTACGAGCAGTACTTC
cdr3_aa: CASTPGQGFQDYEQYF

v_call: TRBV4-2
j_call: TRBJ1-1
d_call: .
clone_size: .
cdr3_nt: TGTGCCAGCAGCCAAGAGTCTCGGGACACTGAAGCTTTCTTT
cdr3_aa: CASSQESRDTEAFF

v_call: TRBV5-6
j_call: TRBJ2-7
d_call: TRBD1
clone_size: .
cdr3_nt: TGTGCCAGCAGCAGGGACAGTTACGAGCAGTACTTC
cdr3_aa: CASSRDSYEQYF

v_call: TRBV7-9
j_call: TRBJ2-1
d_call: .
clone_size: once
cdr3_nt: TGTGCCAGCAGCTGGAACAGCATATACAATGAGCAGTTCTTC
cdr3_aa: CASSWNSIYNEQFF